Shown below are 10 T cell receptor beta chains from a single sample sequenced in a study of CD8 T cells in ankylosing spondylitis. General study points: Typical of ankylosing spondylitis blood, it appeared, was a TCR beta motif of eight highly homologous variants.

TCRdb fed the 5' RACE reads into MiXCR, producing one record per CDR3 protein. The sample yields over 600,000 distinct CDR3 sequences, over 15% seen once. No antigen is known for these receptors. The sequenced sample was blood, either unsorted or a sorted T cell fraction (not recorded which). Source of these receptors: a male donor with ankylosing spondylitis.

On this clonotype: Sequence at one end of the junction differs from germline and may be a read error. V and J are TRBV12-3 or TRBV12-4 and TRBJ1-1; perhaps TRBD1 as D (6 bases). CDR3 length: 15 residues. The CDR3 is CASDRRGQGNTEALF. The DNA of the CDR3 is TGTGCCAGCGATAGGCGTGGGCAGGGGAACACTGAAGCTCTCTTT.

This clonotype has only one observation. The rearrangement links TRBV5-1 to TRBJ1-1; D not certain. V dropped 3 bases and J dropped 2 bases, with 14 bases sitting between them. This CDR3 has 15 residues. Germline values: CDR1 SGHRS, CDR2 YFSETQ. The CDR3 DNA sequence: TGCGCCAGCAGCTCAGTACTAAACTTTAACACTGAAGCTTTCTTT. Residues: CASSSVLNFNTEAFF.

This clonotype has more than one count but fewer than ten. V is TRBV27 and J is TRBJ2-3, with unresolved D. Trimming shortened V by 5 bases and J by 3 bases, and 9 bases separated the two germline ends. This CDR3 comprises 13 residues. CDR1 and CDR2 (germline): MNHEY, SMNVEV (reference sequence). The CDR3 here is CASSISATDTQYF. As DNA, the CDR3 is TGTGCCAGCAGTATCTCCGCAACAGATACGCAGTATTTT.

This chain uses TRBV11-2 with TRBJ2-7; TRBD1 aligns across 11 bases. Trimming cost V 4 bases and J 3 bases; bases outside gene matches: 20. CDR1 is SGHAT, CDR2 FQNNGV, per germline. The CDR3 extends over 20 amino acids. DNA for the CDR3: TGTGCCAGCAGCTCGCCGAGTAGGGTGGACAGGGGGCGGATGAGCTACGAGCAGTACTTC. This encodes CASSSPSRVDRGRMSYEQYF.

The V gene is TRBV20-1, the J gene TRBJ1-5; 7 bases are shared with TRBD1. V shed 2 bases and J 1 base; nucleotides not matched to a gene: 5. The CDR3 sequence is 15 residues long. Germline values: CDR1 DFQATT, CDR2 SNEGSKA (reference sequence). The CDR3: CSARKTGWSNQPQHF. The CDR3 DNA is TGCAGTGCTAGAAAGACAGGGTGGAGCAATCAGCCCCAGCATTTT.

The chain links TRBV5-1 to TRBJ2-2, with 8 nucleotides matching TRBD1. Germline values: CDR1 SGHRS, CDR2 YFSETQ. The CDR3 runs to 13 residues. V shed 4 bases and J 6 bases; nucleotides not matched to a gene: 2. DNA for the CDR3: TGCGCCAGCAGCGGACAGGGATCCGGGGAGCTGTTTTTT. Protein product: CASSGQGSGELFF.

The CDR3, as DNA: TGTGCCAGCAGCTTAGTTGTGGGTCCCGGGGAGCTGTTTTTT. Amino acid sequence: CASSLVVGPGELFF. The chain combines TRBV11-2 with TRBJ2-2; D is unresolved. The germline V and J ends were trimmed by 1 base and 6 bases, with 9 bases remaining between them. Germline values: CDR1 SGHAT, CDR2 FQNNGV. The CDR3 extends over 14 amino acids.

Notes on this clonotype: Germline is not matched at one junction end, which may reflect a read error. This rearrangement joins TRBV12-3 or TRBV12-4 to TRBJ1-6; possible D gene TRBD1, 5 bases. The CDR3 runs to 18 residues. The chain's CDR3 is CTSSPTPGDFFLNSPLHF. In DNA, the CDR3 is TGTACCAGCAGTCCCACTCCGGGGGACTTCTTCCTTAATTCACCCCTCCACTTT.

This chain's CDR3 is CASSRGQVSTDTQYF. The CDR3 nucleotides are TGTGCCAGCAGCCGAGGACAGGTTAGCACAGATACGCAGTATTTT. This sequence joins TRBV7-3 and TRBJ2-3, with TRBD1 identical over 7 bases. Germline CDR1 SGHTA, CDR2 FQGTGA. The V and J ends lost 5 bases and 0 bases, in that order; junction bases with no gene match: 5. The CDR3 runs 15 residues.

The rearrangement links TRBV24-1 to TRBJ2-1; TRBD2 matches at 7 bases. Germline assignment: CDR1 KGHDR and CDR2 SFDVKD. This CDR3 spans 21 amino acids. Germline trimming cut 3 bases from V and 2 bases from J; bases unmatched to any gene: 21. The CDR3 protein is CATSDPLAGSGRPTAYNEQFF. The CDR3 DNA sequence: TGTGCCACCAGTGATCCCCTGGCGGGTAGCGGGCGTCCAACGGCCTACAATGAGCAGTTCTTC.